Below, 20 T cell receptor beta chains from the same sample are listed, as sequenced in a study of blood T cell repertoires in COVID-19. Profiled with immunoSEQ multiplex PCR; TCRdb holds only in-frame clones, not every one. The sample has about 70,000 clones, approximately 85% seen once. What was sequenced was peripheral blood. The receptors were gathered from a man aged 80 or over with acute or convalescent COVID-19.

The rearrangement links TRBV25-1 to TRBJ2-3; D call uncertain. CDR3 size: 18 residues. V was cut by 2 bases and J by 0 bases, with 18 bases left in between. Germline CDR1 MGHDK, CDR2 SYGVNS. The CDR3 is CASSERIVTYESTDTQYF. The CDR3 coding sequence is TGTGCCAGCAGTGAACGCATAGTAACTTACGAAAGCACAGATACGCAGTATTTT.

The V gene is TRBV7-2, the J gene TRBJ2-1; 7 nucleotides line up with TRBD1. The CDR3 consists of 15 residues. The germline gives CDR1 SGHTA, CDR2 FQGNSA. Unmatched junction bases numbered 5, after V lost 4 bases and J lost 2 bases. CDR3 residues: CASSSTQGTYNEQFF. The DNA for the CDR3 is TGTGCCAGCAGCTCTACACAGGGGACCTACAATGAGCAGTTCTTC.

In nucleotides, the CDR3 is TGCAGCGTTGTAATGGGACAGAGGAACACTGAAGCTTTCTTT. It codes for CSVVMGQRNTEAFF. The V and J genes are TRBV29-1 and TRBJ1-1, with TRBD1 identical over 7 bases. CDR1 is SQVTM, CDR2 ANQGSEA, per germline. After removal of 4 bases from V and 1 base from J, the junction contained 6 bases not matched to a gene. CDR3 length: 14 residues.

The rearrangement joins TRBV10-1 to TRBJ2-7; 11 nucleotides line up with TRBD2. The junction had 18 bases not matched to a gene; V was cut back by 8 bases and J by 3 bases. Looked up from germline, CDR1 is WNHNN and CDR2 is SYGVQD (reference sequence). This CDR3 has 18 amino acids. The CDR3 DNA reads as TGCGCCAGCTATTTCAAAGGGACTAGCGGAAACTGGAACTACGAGCAGTACTTC. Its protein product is CASYFKGTSGNWNYEQYF.

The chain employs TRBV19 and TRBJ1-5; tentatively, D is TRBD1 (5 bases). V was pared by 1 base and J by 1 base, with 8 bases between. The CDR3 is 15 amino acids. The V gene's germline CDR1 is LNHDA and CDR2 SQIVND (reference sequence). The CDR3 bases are TGTGCCAGTAGTATAGTGGGGCCCAGCAATCAGCCCCAGCATTTT. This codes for CASSIVGPSNQPQHF. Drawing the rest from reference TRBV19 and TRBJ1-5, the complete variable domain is DGGITQSPKYLFRKEGQNVTLSCEQNLNHDAMYWYRQDPGQGLRLIYYSQIVNDFQKGDIAEGYSVSREKKESFPLTVTSAQKNPTAFYLCASSIVGPSNQPQHFGDGTRLSIL.

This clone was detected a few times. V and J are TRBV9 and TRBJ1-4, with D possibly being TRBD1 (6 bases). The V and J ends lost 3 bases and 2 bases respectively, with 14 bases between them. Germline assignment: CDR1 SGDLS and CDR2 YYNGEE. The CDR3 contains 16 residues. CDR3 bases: TGTGCCAGCAGCGGCCCACAGGGCGGCACTAATGAAAAACTGTTTTTT. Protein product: CASSGPQGGTNEKLFF.

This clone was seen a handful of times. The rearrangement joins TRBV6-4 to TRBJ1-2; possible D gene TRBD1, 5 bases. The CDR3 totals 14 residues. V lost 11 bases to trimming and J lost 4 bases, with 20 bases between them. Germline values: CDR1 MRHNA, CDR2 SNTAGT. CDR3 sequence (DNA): TGTGCCCCGGCGGGACCTTCAAATTCCTATGGCTACACCTTC. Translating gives CAPAGPSNSYGYTF.

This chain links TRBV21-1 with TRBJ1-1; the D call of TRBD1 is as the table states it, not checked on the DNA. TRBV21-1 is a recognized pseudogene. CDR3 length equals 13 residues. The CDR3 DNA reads TGTGCCAGCAACTTCAGGGTGAACACTGAAGCTTTCTTT. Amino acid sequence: CASNFRVNTEAFF.

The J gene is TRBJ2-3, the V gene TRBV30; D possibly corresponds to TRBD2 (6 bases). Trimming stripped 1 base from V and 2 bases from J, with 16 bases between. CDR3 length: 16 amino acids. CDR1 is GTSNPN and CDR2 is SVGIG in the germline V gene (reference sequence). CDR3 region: CAWSAKDYSYTDTQYF. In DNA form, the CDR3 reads TGTGCCTGGAGTGCAAAGGACTATTCCTACACAGATACGCAGTATTTT.

CDR3 nucleotide sequence: TGTGCCAGTAGTACCACTAGCGCAGGCACAGATACGCAGTATTTT. Translating it yields CASSTTSAGTDTQYF. The chain uses TRBV19 and TRBJ2-3; 7 bases fit TRBD2. With 4 bases clipped from V and 1 base from J, the junction kept 5 bases outside the gene matches. Germline values: CDR1 LNHDA, CDR2 SQIVND (reference sequence). This CDR3 spans 15 amino acids.

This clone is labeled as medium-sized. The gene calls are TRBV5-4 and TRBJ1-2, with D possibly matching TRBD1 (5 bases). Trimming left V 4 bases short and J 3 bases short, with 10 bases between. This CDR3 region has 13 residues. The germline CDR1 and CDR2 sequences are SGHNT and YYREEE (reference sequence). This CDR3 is CASSRDSYYGYTF. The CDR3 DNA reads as TGTGCCAGCAGCAGAGACAGCTACTATGGCTACACCTTC.

CDR3 sequence: CASSSLGQSLVEGYTF. CDR3 DNA: TGTGCCAGCAGTTCCCTCGGACAGTCCCTGGTAGAGGGCTACACCTTC. This rearrangement joins TRBV27 to TRBJ1-2; tentatively, D is TRBD1 (6 bases). Trimming cost V 4 bases and J 8 bases, with 23 bases left between them. The CDR3 covers 16 residues. The germline V gene encodes CDR1 MNHEY and CDR2 SMNVEV (reference sequence).

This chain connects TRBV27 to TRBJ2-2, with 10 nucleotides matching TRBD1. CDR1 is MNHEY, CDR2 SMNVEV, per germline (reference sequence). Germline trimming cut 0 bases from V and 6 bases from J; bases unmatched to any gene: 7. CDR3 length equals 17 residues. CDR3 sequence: CASSLSYGTGVSGELFF. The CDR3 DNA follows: TGTGCCAGCAGTTTATCTTACGGGACAGGGGTTTCCGGGGAGCTGTTTTTT.

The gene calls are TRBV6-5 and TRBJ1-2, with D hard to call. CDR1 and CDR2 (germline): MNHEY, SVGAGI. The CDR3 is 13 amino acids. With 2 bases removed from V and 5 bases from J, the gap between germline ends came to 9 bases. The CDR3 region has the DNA TGTGCCAGCAGTTACGACATTCGATATGGCTACACCTTC. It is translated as CASSYDIRYGYTF.

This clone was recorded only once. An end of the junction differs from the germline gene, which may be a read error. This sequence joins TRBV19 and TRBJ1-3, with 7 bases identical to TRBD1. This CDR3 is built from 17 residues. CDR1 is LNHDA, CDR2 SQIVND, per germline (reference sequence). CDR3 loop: CASLSRGQVTVRNSIYF. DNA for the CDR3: TGTGCCAGCCTATCACGTGGACAGGTGACGGTCCGAAACTCCATATATTTT.

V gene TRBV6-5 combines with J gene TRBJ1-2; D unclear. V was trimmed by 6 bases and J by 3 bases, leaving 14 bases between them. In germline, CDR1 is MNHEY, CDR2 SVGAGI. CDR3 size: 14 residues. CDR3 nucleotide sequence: TGTGCCAGCAGGGGCGGGCTCGTGGACTATGGCTACACCTTC. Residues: CASRGGLVDYGYTF.

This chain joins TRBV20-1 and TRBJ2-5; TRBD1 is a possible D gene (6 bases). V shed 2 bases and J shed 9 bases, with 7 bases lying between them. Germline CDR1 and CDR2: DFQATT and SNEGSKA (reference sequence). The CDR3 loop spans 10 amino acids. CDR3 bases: TGCAGTGCTAGAAAGGGGGCCCAGTACTTC. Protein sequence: CSARKGAQYF.

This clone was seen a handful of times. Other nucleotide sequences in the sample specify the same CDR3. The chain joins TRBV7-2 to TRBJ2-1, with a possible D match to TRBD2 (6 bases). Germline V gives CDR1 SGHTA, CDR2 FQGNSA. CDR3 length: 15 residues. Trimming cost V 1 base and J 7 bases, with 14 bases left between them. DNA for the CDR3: TGTGCCAGCAGCTTAGAAGGACTAAAGGGGAATGAGCAGTTCTTC. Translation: CASSLEGLKGNEQFF.

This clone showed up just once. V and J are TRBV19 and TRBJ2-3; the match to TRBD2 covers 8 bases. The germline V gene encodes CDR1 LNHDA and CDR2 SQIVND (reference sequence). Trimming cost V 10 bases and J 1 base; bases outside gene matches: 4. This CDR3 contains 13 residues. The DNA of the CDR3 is TGTGCCACCCAAGCGGGGGGCACAGATACGCAGTATTTT. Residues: CATQAGGTDTQYF.

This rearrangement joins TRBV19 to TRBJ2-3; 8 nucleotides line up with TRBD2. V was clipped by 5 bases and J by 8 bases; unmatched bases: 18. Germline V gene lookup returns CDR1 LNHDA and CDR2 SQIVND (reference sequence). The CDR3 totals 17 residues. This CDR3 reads CASSAQGTRIIGITQYF. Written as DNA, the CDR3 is TGTGCCAGTAGTGCTCAAGGGACTAGAATAATCGGTATTACGCAGTATTTT.